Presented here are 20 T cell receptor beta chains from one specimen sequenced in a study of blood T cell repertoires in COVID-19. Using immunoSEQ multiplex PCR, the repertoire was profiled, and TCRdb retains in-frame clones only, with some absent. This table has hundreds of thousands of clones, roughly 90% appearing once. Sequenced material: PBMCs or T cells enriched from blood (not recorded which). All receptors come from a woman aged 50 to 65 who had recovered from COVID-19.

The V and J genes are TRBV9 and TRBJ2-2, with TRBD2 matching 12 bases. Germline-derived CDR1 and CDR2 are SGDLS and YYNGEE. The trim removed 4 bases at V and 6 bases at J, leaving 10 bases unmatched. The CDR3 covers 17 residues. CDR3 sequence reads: CASSSRLAGAVPGELFF. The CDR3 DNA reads TGTGCCAGCAGCTCTCGACTAGCGGGAGCAGTCCCCGGGGAGCTGTTTTTT.

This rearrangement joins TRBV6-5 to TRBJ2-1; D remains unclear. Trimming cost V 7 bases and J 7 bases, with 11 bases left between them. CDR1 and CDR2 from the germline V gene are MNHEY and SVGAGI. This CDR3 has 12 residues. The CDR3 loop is CASNTTPNEQFF. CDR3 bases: TGTGCCAGCAACACTACCCCTAATGAGCAGTTCTTC.

CDR3 in DNA: TGTGCCAGCAGCTCATCCGGGACTAGCTTGAACGAGCAGTACTTC. Encoded protein: CASSSSGTSLNEQYF. The chain joins TRBV11-3 to TRBJ2-7, with TRBD2 identical over 9 bases. Germline CDR1 is SGHNT and CDR2 is YENEEA. The junction had 9 bases not matched to a gene; V was cut back by 4 bases and J by 5 bases. The CDR3 sequence is 15 residues long.

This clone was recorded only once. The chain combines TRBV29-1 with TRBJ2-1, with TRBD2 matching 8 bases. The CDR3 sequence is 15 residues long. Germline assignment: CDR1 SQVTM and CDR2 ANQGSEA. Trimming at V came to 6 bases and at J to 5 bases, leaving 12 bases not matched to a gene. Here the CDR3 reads CSVKASGTRHNEQFF. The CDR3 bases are TGCAGCGTAAAGGCCTCCGGGACTAGACACAATGAGCAGTTCTTC.

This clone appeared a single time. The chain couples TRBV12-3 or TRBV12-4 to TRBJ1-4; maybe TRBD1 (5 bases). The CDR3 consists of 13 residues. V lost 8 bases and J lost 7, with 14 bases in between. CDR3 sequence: CASRGGATEKLFF. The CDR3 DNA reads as TGTGCCAGCCGGGGCGGGGCTACTGAAAAACTGTTTTTT.

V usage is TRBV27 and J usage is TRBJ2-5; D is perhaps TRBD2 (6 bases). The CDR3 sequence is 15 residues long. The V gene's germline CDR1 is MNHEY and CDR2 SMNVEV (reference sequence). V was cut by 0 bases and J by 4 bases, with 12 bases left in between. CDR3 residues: CASSLSYRRGETQYF. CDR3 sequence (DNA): TGTGCCAGCAGTTTATCGTACAGGCGGGGAGAGACCCAGTACTTC.

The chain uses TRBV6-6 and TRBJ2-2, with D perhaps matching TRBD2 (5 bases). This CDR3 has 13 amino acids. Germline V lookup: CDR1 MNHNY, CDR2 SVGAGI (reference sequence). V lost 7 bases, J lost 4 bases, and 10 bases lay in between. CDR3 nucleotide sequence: TGTGCCAGCAAGGCGACTACCACCGGGGAGCTGTTTTTT. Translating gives CASKATTTGELFF.

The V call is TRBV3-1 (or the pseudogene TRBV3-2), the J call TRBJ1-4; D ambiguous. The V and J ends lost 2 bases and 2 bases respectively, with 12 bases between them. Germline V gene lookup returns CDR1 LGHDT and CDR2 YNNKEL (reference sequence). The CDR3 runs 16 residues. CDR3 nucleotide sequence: TGTGCCAGCAGCCAAATTGTCTCCGGGACTAATGAAAAACTGTTTTTT. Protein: CASSQIVSGTNEKLFF.

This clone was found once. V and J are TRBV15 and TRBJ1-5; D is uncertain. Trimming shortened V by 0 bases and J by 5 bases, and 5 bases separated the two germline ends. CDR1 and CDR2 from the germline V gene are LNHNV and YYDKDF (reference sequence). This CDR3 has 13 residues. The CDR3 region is CATSRDRYQPQHF. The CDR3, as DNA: TGTGCCACCAGCAGAGACCGGTATCAGCCCCAGCATTTT.

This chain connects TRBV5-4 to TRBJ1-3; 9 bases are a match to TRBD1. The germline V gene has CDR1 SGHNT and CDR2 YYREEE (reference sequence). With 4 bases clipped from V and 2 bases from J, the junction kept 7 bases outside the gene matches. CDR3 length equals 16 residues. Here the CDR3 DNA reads TGTGCCAGCAGCCCGGACAGGGGCCTAGCTGGAAACACCATATATTTT. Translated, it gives CASSPDRGLAGNTIYF. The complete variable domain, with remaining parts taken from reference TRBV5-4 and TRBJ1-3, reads ETGVTQSPTHLIKTRGQQVTLRCSSQSGHNTVSWYQQALGQGPQFIFQYYREEENGRGNFPPRFSGLQFPNYSSELNVNALELDDSALYLCASSPDRGLAGNTIYFGEGSWLTVV.

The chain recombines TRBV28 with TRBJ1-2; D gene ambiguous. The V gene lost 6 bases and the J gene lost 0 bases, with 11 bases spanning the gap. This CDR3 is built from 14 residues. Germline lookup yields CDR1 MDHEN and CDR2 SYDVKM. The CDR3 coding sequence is TGTGCCAGCAGAGAGGAGCCTTCTAACTATGGCTACACCTTC. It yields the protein CASREEPSNYGYTF.

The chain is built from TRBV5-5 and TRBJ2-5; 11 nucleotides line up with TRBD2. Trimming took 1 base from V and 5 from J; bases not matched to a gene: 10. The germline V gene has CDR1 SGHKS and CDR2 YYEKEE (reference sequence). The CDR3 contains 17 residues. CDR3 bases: TGTGCCAGCAGCTTGCTCCTCACTAGCGGGAGCGGGGAGACCCAGTACTTC. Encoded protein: CASSLLLTSGSGETQYF. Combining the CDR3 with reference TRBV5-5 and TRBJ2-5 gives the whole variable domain DAGVTQSPTHLIKTRGQQVTLRCSPISGHKSVSWYQQVLGQGPQFIFQYYEKEERGRGNFPDRFSARQFPNYSSELNVNALLLGDSALYLCASSLLLTSGSGETQYFGPGTRLLVL.

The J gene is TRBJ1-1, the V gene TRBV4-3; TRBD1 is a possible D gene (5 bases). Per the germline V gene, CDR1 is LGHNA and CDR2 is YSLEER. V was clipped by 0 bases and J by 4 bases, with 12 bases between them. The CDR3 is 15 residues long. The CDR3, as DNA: TGCGCCAGCAGCCAAGAGTGGAGCAGGGCCACTGAAGCTTTCTTT. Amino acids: CASSQEWSRATEAFF.

The CDR3 DNA is TGTGCCAGCAGTGTGGACAACCAAGAGACCCAGTACTTC. Translated: CASSVDNQETQYF. The V call is TRBV2, the J call TRBJ2-5, with D possibly being TRBD1 (5 bases). From germline, CDR1 is SNHLY and CDR2 FYNNEI. The CDR3 spans 13 residues. V lost 4 bases and J lost 0, with 6 bases in between. The full variable domain, rest sourced from reference TRBV2 and TRBJ2-5, is EPEVTQTPSHQVTQMGQEVILRCVPISNHLYFYWYRQILGQKVEFLVSFYNNEISEKSEIFDDQFSVERPDGSNFTLKIRSTKLEDSAMYFCASSVDNQETQYFGPGTRLLVL.

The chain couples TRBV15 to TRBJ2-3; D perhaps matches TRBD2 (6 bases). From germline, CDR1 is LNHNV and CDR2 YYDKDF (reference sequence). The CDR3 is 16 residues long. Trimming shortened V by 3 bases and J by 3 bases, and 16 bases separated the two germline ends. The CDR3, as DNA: TGTGCCACCAGCAGGGGGGGAGCGCAGCAAACAGATACGCAGTATTTT. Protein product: CATSRGGAQQTDTQYF. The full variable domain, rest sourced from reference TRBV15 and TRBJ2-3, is DAMVIQNPRYQVTQFGKPVTLSCSQTLNHNVMYWYQQKSSQAPKLLFHYYDKDFNNEADTPDNFQSRRPNTSFCFLDIRSPGLGDTAMYLCATSRGGAQQTDTQYFGPGTRLTVL.

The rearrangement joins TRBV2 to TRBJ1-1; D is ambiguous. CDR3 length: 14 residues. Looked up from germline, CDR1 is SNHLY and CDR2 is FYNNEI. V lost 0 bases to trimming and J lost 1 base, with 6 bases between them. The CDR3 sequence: CASSEAVRNTEAFF. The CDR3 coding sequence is TGTGCCAGCAGTGAAGCGGTCAGGAACACTGAAGCTTTCTTT.

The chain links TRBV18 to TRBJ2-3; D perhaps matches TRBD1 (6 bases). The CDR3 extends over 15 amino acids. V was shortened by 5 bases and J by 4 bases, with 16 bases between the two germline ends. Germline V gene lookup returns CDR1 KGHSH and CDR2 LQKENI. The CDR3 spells CASSGGGDRADTQYF. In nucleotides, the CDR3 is TGTGCCAGCTCAGGTGGGGGCGACAGAGCAGATACGCAGTATTTT.

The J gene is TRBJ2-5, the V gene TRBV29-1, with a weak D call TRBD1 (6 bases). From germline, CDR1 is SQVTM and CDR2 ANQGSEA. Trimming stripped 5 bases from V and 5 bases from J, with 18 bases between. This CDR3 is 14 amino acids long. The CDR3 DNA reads TGCAGCGTTTCGTTTCTGGGGGCGCAGGAGACCCAGTACTTC. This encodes CSVSFLGAQETQYF.

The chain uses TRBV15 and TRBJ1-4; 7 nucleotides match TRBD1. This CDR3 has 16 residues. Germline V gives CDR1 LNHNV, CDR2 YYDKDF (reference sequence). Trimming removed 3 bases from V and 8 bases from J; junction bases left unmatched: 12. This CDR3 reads CATSSGLGTEGEKLFF. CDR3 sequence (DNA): TGTGCCACCAGCAGCGGCCTCGGGACAGAGGGGGAAAAACTGTTTTTT.

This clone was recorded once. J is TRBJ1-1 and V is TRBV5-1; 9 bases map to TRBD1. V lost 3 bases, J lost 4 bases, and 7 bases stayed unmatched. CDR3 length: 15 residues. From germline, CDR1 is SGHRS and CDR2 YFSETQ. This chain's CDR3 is CASSSATGGSTEAFF. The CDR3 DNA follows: TGCGCCAGCAGCTCGGCAACAGGGGGCTCCACTGAAGCTTTCTTT.